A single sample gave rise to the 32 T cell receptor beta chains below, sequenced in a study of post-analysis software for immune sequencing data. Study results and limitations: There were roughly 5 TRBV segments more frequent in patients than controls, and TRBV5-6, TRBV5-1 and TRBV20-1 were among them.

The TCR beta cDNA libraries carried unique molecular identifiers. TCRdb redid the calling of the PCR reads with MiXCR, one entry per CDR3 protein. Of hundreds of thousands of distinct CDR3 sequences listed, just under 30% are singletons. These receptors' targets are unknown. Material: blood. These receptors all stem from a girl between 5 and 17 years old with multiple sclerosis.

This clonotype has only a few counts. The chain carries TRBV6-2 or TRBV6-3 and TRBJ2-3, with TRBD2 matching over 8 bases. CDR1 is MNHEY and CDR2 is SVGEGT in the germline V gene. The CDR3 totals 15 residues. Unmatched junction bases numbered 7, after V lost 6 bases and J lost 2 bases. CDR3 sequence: CASSIAGIPTDTQYF. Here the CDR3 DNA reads TGTGCCAGCAGCATAGCGGGGATCCCCACAGATACGCAGTATTTT.

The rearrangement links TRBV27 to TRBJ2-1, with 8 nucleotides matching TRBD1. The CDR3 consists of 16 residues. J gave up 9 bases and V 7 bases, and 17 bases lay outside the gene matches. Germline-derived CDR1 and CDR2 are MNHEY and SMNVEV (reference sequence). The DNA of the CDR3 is TGTGCCAGCACCCAGAGGCCGGGGCAGGGGGCAGGTGAGCAGTTCTTC. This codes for CASTQRPGQGAGEQFF.

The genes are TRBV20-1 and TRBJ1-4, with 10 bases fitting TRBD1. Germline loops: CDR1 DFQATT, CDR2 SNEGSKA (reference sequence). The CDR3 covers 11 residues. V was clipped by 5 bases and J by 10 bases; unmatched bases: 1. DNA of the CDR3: TGCAGTGCTGGACAGGGGGTAAAACTGTTTTTT. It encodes CSAGQGVKLFF.

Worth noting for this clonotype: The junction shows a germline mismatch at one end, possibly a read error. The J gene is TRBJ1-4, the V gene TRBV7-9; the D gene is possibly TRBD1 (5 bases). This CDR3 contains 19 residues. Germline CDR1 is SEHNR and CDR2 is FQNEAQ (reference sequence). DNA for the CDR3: TGCGCCAGCAGCCGCAGACAGAGCACCTACCGAGCAACTAATGAAAAACTGTTTTTT. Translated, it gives CASSRRQSTYRATNEKLFF.

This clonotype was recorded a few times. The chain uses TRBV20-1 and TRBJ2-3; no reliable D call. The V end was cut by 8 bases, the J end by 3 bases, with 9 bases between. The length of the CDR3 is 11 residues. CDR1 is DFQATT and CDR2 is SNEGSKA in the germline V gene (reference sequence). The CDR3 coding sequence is TGCAGTACGGGTCGGACAGATACGCAGTATTTT. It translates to CSTGRTDTQYF.

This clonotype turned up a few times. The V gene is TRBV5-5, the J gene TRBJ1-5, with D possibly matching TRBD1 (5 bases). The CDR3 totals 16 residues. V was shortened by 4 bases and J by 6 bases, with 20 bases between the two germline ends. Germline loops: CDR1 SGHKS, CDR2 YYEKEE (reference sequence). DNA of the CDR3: TGTGCCAGCAGCCGGTTGGTCACCGGGACGGTTCAGCCCCAGCATTTT. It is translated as CASSRLVTGTVQPQHF. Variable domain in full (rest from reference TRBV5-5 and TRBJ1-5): DAGVTQSPTHLIKTRGQQVTLRCSPISGHKSVSWYQQVLGQGPQFIFQYYEKEERGRGNFPDRFSARQFPNYSSELNVNALLLGDSALYLCASSRLVTGTVQPQHFGDGTRLSIL.

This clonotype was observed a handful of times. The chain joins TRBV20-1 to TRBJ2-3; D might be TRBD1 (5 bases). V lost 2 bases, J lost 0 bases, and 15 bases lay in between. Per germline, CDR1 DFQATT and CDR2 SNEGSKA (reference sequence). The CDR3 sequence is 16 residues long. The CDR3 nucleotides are TGCAGTGCTAGAAGGGGTCGGACGATTAGCACAGATACGCAGTATTTT. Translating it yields CSARRGRTISTDTQYF.

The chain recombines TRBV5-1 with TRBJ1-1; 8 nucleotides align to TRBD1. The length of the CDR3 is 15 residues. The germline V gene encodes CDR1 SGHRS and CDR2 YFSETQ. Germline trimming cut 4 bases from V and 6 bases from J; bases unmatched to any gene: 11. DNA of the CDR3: TGCGCCAGCAGCCCGGACAGGGCGGGGGGCGCTGAAGCTTTCTTT. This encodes CASSPDRAGGAEAFF.

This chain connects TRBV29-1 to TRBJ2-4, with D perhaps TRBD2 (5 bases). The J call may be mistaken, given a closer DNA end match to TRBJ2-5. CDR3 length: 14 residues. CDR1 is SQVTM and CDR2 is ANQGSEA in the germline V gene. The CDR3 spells CSAASRTVAETQYF. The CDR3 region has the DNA TGCAGCGCTGCGTCCCGGACTGTTGCCGAGACCCAGTACTTC.

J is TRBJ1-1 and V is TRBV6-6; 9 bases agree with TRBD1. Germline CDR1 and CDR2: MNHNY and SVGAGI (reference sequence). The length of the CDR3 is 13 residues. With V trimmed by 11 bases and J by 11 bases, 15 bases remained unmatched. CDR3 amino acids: CAAEGQGFLEAFF. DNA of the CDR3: TGTGCCGCAGAGGGACAGGGTTTCCTAGAGGCTTTCTTT.

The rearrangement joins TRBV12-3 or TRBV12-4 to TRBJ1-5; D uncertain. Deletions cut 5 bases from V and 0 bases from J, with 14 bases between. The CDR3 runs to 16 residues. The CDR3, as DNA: TGTGCCAGCAGTCCCCGTCTAGGCTATAGCAATCAGCCCCAGCATTTT. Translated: CASSPRLGYSNQPQHF.

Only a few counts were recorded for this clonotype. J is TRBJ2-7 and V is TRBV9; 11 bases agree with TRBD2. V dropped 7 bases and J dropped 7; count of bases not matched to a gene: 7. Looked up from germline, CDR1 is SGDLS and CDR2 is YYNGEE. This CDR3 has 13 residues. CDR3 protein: CASAMGLAEEQYF. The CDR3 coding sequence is TGTGCCAGCGCCATGGGACTAGCGGAAGAGCAGTACTTC.

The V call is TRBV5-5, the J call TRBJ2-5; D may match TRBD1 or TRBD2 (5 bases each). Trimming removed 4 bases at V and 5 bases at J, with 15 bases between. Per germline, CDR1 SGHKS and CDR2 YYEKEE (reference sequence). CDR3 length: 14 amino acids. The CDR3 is CASSKPEGRETQYF. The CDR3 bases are TGTGCCAGCAGCAAGCCCGAGGGGCGGGAGACCCAGTACTTC.

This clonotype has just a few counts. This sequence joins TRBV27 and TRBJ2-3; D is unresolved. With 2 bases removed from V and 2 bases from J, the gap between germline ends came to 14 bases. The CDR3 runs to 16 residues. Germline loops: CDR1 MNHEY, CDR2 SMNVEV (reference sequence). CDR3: CASSLGYRSVTDTQYF. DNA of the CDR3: TGTGCCAGCAGTTTAGGATATCGCAGCGTCACAGATACGCAGTATTTT.

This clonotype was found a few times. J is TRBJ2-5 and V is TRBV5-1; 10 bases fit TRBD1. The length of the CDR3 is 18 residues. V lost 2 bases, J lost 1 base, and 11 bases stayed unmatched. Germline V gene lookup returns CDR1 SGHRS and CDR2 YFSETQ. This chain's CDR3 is CASSFSPGTGAIQETQYF. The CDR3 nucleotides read TGCGCCAGCAGCTTCTCCCCGGGGACAGGGGCCATCCAAGAGACCCAGTACTTC.

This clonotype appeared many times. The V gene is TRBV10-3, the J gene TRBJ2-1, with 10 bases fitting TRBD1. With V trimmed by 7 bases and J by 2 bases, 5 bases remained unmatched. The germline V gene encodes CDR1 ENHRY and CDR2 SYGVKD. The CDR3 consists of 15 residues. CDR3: CAINPGQGAYNEQFF. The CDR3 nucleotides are TGTGCCATCAATCCAGGACAGGGGGCCTACAATGAGCAGTTCTTC.

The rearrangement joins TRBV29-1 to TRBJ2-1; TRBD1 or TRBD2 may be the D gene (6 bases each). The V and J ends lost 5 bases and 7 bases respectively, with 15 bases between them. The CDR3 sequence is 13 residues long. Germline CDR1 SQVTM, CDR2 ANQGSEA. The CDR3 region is CSVRGTGANEQFF. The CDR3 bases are TGCAGCGTTAGGGGGACGGGGGCGAATGAGCAGTTCTTC.

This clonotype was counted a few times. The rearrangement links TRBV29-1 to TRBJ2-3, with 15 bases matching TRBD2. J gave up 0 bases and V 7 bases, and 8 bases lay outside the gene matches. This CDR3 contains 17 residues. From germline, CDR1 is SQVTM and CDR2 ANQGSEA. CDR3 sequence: CSADGTSGRRSTDTQYF. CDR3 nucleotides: TGCAGCGCCGATGGGACTAGCGGGAGGCGGAGCACAGATACGCAGTATTTT.

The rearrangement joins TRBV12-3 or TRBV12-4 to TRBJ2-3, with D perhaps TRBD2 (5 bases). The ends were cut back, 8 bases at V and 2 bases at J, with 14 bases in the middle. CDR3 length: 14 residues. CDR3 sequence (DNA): TGTGCCAGCGTCTCGGCGGGTTCCACAGATACGCAGTATTTT. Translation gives CASVSAGSTDTQYF.

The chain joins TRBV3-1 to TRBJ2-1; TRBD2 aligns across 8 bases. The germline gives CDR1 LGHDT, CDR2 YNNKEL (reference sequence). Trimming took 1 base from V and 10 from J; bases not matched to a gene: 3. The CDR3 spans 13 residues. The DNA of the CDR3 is TGTGCCAGCAGCCAAGTCCGGGGGGGGGAGCAGTTCTTC. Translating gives CASSQVRGGEQFF.

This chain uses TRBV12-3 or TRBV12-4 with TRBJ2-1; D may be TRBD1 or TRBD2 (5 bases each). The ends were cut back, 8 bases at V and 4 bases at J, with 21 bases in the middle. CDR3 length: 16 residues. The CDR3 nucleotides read TGTGCCAGCGGACCTGAGGGGAGCCGACCGTACAATGAGCAGTTCTTC. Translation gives CASGPEGSRPYNEQFF.

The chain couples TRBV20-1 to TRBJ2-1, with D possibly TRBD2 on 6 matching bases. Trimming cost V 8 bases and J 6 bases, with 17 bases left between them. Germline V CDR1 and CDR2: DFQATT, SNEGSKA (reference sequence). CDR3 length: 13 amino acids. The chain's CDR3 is CSPLPGLSNEQFF. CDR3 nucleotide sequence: TGCAGTCCCCTTCCGGGACTCAGCAATGAGCAGTTCTTC.

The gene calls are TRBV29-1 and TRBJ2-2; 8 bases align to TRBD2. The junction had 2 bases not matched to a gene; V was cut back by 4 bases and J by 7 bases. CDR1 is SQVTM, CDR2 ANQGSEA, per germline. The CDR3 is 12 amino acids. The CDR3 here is CSVVGTSGELFF. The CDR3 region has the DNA TGCAGCGTTGTAGGGACTAGCGGGGAGCTGTTTTTT.

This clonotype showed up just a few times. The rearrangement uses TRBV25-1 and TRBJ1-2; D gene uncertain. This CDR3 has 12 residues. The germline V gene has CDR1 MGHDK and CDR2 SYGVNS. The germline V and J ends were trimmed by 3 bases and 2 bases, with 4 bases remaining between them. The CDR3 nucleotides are TGTGCCAGCAGTGATACCAACTATGGCTACACCTTC. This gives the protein CASSDTNYGYTF.

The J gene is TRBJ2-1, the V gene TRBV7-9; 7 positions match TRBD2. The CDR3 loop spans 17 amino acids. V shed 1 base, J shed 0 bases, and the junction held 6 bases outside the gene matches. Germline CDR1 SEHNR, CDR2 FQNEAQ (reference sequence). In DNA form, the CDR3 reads TGTGCCAGCAGCTTAGGTAGCCTAGCGGACTCCTACAATGAGCAGTTCTTC. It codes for CASSLGSLADSYNEQFF. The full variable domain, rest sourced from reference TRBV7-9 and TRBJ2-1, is DTGVSQNPRHKITKRGQNVTFRCDPISEHNRLYWYRQTLGQGPEFLTYFQNEAQLEKSRLLSDRFSAERPKGSFSTLEIQRTEQGDSAMYLCASSLGSLADSYNEQFFGPGTRLTVL.

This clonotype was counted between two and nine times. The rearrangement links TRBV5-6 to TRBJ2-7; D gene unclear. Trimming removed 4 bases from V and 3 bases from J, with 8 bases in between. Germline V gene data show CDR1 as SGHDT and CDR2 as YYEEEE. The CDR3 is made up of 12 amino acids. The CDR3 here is CASSVGIYEQYF. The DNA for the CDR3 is TGTGCCAGCAGCGTCGGTATCTACGAGCAGTACTTC.

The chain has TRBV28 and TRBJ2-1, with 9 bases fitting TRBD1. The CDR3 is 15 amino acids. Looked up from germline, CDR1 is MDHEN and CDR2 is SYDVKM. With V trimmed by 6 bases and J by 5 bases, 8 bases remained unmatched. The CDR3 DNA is TGTGCCAGCAGCCCTATCCGGACAGGGGACAATGAGCAGTTCTTC. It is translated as CASSPIRTGDNEQFF.

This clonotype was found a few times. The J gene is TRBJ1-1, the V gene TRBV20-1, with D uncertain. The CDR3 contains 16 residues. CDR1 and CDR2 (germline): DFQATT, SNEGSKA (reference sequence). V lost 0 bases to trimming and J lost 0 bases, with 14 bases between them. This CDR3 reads CSARDWLFEMNTEAFF. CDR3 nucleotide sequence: TGCAGTGCTAGAGACTGGCTTTTCGAAATGAACACTGAAGCTTTCTTT.

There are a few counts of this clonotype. The CDR3 DNA reads as TGCAGTGTGACCGTTGGCAATGAGCAGTTCTTC. This sequence encodes CSVTVGNEQFF. The V and J genes are TRBV20-1 and TRBJ2-1; no definite D call. This CDR3 has 11 amino acids. The germline CDR1 and CDR2 sequences are DFQATT and SNEGSKA (reference sequence). Trimming removed 7 bases at V and 6 bases at J, with 10 bases between.

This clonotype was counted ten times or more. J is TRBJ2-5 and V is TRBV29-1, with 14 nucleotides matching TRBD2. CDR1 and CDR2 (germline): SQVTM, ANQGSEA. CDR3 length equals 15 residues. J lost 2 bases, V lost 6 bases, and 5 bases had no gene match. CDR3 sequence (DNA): TGCAGCGTGGGGACTAGCGGGAGTAAACAAGAGACCCAGTACTTC. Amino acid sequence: CSVGTSGSKQETQYF. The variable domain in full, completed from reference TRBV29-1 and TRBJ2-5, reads SAVISQKPSRDICQRGTSLTIQCQVDSQVTMMFWYRQQPGQSLTLIATANQGSEATYESGFVIDKFPISRPNLTFSTLTVSNMSPEDSSIYLCSVGTSGSKQETQYFGPGTRLLVL.

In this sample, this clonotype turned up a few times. The CDR3 loop is CASTRDRGGGYTF. The CDR3 region has the DNA TGTGCCAGCACGAGGGACAGGGGTGGCGGCTACACCTTC. J is TRBJ1-2 and V is TRBV12-3 or TRBV12-4; 10 positions agree with TRBD1. This CDR3 region has 13 residues. V shed 7 bases, J shed 8 bases, and the junction held 7 bases outside the gene matches.

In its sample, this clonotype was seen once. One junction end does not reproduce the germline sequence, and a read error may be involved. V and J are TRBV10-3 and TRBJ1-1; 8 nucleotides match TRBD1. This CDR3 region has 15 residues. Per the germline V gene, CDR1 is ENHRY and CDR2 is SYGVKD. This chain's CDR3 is CTIRAGTGGDTEAFF. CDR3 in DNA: TGTACCATCAGGGCGGGGACAGGAGGGGACACTGAGGCTTTCTTT.